The clone carrying this T cell receptor (beta chain) showed up many times. Antigen specificity is unknown. These data come from a study of regulatory T cells in long-lasting Graves disease. Study observations and caveats: Persistent disease favored TRBV28, TRBJ1-2 and TRBJ2-5.

In building TCR beta libraries, iRepertoire HTBI primers were used together with Arm-PCR of CDR3 regions. A single record per CDR3 protein comes from TCRdb applying MiXCR to the multiplex PCR reads. The profile shows 500,000 or so distinct CDR3 sequences, 15% to 20% of them singletons. The time point here: newly diagnosed GD, antithyroid drugs for less than 3 months. Generation of the TCR library employed RNA extracted from PBMCs. Under American Thyroid Association guidelines, Graves' disease was diagnosed. From germline, CDR1 is SNHLY and CDR2 FYNNEI. V trimming: 6 bases; J trimming: 6 bases; junction bases outside the gene matches: 12. This CDR3 contains 15 residues. This sample was also put to use in a study of T cells in Graves' hyperthyroidism and ophthalmopathy.

The specimen was peripheral blood mononuclear cells (PBMCs), collected at new diagnosis, from a patient treated with antithyroid drugs. This TCR was recovered from a man aged 35-49 years with Graves disease. The V gene is TRBV2, the J gene TRBJ2-7; TRBD1 agrees at 9 bases. The DNA of the CDR3 is TGTGCCAGCAGACTCAGGACAGGGGACCCCTCCGAGCAGTACTTC. It specifies CASRLRTGDPSEQYF.